There are a few counts of the clone carrying this T cell receptor beta chain. The final CDR3 position lacks the conserved phenylalanine or tryptophan, pointing to a likely read error. The sample comes from a study of read filtering for tumor transcriptome and immune sequencing. Germline V gene sequence: CDR1 DFQATT, CDR2 SNEGSKA (reference sequence). Trimming removed 2 bases at V and 0 bases at J, with 13 bases between. The CDR3 covers 15 residues. Molecular barcoded adaptors covering alpha/delta and beta/gamma chains were used on about 390 ng RNA. In TCRdb, the reads were re-called with MiXCR into one record per CDR3 protein. The data contain tens of thousands of distinct CDR3 sequences, over 13% of them singletons.

Sequencing was performed on a population of CD138-negative cells sorted from bone marrow. This sequence originates from a donor aged 40 or over with multiple myeloma. The chain combines TRBV20-1 with TRBJ2-5, with D tentatively TRBD1 or TRBD2 (5 bases each). The CDR3 is CSARPYRDHQETQYL. DNA of the CDR3: TGCAGTGCTAGACCCTACCGGGACCACCAAGAGACCCAGTACCTC.